Each of the 24 T cell receptor beta chains below was sequenced from the same sample in a study of cytomegalovirus exposure and HLA in healthy donors. PCR used 60 Vbeta primers and 13 Jbeta primers. Only in-frame clones appear in the TCRdb table, and some are missing; sequencing was by immunoSEQ multiplex PCR. The sample consists of about 89,000 clones, about two thirds of them appearing once. Sequenced input: PBMCs. The source is a human donor in good health.

The chain couples TRBV5-1 to TRBJ1-3; D ambiguous. V lost 0 bases and J lost 2, with 9 bases in between. Per the germline V gene, CDR1 is SGHRS and CDR2 is YFSETQ. The CDR3 covers 15 residues. The CDR3 nucleotides are TGCGCCAGCAGCTTGGATGGCCTGGCTGGAAACACCATATATTTT. Translating gives CASSLDGLAGNTIYF.

This clone has a single count. V gene TRBV28 combines with J gene TRBJ1-1; tentatively, D is TRBD1 (5 bases). Trimming removed 4 bases at V and 8 bases at J, with 11 bases between. Germline-derived CDR1 and CDR2 are MDHEN and SYDVKM. The CDR3 covers 12 residues. The CDR3 is CASSSAGSEAFF. DNA of the CDR3: TGTGCCAGCAGTTCGGCAGGGTCCGAAGCTTTCTTT.

A few counts support this clone. The chain carries TRBV19 and TRBJ2-7, with 7 bases lining up with TRBD1. The germline V gene has CDR1 LNHDA and CDR2 SQIVND (reference sequence). Losses at the gene ends were 6 bases for V and 3 bases for J; bases not matched to a gene: 5. The CDR3 spans 13 residues. The CDR3 reads CASRNAGGYEQYF. In nucleotides, the CDR3 is TGTGCCAGTAGAAATGCAGGGGGCTACGAGCAGTACTTC.

The chain is built from TRBV6-5 and TRBJ1-1, with 7 nucleotides matching TRBD1. Germline CDR1 reads MNHEY; CDR2 reads SVGAGI. The CDR3 runs to 15 residues. V was clipped by 6 bases and J by 0 bases; unmatched bases: 7. In DNA, the CDR3 is TGTGCCAGCAGAATGGGACAGACCTTGAACACTGAAGCTTTCTTT. This translates into CASRMGQTLNTEAFF.

The CDR3 sequence is CASSNDRYYGYTF. The CDR3 DNA reads TGTGCCAGTAGTAACGACAGGTACTATGGCTACACCTTC. The chain combines TRBV19 with TRBJ1-2, with a tentative D call TRBD1 (6 bases). Trimming cost V 4 bases and J 3 bases, with 9 bases left between them. The CDR3 loop spans 13 amino acids. CDR1 and CDR2 (germline): LNHDA, SQIVND (reference sequence).

J is TRBJ2-2 and V is TRBV4-3, with D perhaps matching TRBD1 (6 bases). Germline lookup yields CDR1 LGHNA and CDR2 YSLEER. This CDR3 comprises 15 residues. The ends were cut back, 2 bases at V and 3 bases at J, with 10 bases in the middle. The CDR3 DNA is TGCGCCAGCAGCCAACGGACAGCGGACACCGGGGAGCTGTTTTTT. Translation: CASSQRTADTGELFF.

This chain connects TRBV4-3 to TRBJ1-5, with D unresolved. V was clipped by 4 bases and J by 1 base, with 5 bases between them. The CDR3 length is 13 residues. Germline-derived CDR1 and CDR2 are LGHNA and YSLEER. The CDR3 loop reads CASSLGSNQPQHF. CDR3 nucleotide sequence: TGCGCCAGCAGCCTCGGGAGCAATCAGCCCCAGCATTTT.

The CDR3 sequence: CASSVLLAGGSGANVLTF. The CDR3 region has the DNA TGTGCCAGCAGTGTCTTACTAGCGGGGGGGTCTGGGGCCAACGTCCTGACTTTC. The chain employs TRBV6-1 and TRBJ2-6; TRBD2 matches at 13 bases. V lost 4 bases to trimming and J lost 1 base; unmatched junction nucleotides: 4. Germline V gene sequence: CDR1 MNHNS, CDR2 SASEGT. This CDR3 has 18 residues.

The rearrangement uses TRBV19 and TRBJ2-7; 7 bases are shared with TRBD1. The CDR3 has 14 residues. Per the germline V gene, CDR1 is LNHDA and CDR2 is SQIVND (reference sequence). The V gene end was trimmed by 7 bases and the J gene end by 2 bases; junction bases not matched to a gene: 8. As DNA, the CDR3 is TGTGCCAGTACCCCCAGGGGGAACCCCTACGAGCAGTACTTC. This sequence encodes CASTPRGNPYEQYF.

This clone was counted a few times. The rearrangement joins TRBV5-4 to TRBJ1-5; TRBD1 matches 8 bases. Germline V gene lookup returns CDR1 SGHNT and CDR2 YYREEE (reference sequence). V gave up 4 bases and J gave up 3 bases; unmatched junction bases: 3. This CDR3 comprises 14 residues. Written as DNA, the CDR3 is TGTGCCAGCAGCACAGGGGGTTTCAATCAGCCCCAGCATTTT. This translates into CASSTGGFNQPQHF.

This chain links TRBV4-1 with TRBJ2-3, with 12 bases lining up with TRBD2. Germline CDR1 and CDR2: MGHRA and YSYEKL. J gave up 3 bases and V 4 bases, and 5 bases lay outside the gene matches. The CDR3 has 16 residues. The CDR3 spells CASSLASGGVTDTQYF. As DNA, the CDR3 is TGCGCCAGCAGCCTCGCTAGCGGGGGGGTTACAGATACGCAGTATTTT.

This clone showed up just a few times. The chain is built from TRBV27 and TRBJ2-7; TRBD2 matches at 10 bases. The CDR3 loop spans 15 amino acids. V gave up 4 bases and J gave up 5 bases; unmatched junction bases: 8. Germline-derived CDR1 and CDR2 are MNHEY and SMNVEV (reference sequence). The CDR3 DNA reads TGTGCCAGCAGTTATCAGCGGGGGGGCCTCCACGAGCAGTACTTC. Protein product: CASSYQRGGLHEQYF.

This chain links TRBV9 with TRBJ1-1, with D maybe TRBD1 (6 bases). Trimming left V 4 bases short and J 8 bases short, with 24 bases between. Germline CDR1 is SGDLS and CDR2 is YYNGEE. The CDR3 spans 16 residues. CDR3: CASSPTPKRWGLEAFF. DNA of the CDR3: TGTGCCAGCAGCCCAACTCCAAAAAGGTGGGGGCTCGAAGCTTTCTTT.

CDR3 DNA: TGCGCCAGCAGCTTGGATATAGCGGGGGGATTCAATGAGCAGTTCTTC. Translation: CASSLDIAGGFNEQFF. The chain uses TRBV5-1 and TRBJ2-1; TRBD2 matches 10 bases. Germline values: CDR1 SGHRS, CDR2 YFSETQ. This CDR3 contains 16 residues. J was trimmed by 6 bases and V by 0 bases; bases with no gene match: 6.

This clone has only a few counts. The V call is TRBV14, the J call TRBJ1-1, with D possibly TRBD1 on 5 matching bases. Germline V gives CDR1 SGHDN, CDR2 FVKESK. Between the trimmed V and J ends, which lost 7 bases and 4 bases, there was a span of 16 bases. CDR3 length: 14 residues. CDR3 coding DNA: TGTGCCAGCAACCAGGGAGGGCTGGGCACTGAAGCTTTCTTT. Protein sequence: CASNQGGLGTEAFF.

Only a few counts were recorded for this clone. The chain is built from TRBV5-1 and TRBJ1-2; tentatively, D is TRBD1 (5 bases). V dropped 0 bases and J dropped 1 base, with 7 bases sitting between them. Germline assignment: CDR1 SGHRS and CDR2 YFSETQ. The CDR3 length is 14 residues. CDR3 loop: CASSLEGFNYGYTF. DNA of the CDR3: TGCGCCAGCAGCTTGGAGGGGTTTAACTATGGCTACACCTTC.

This CDR3 reads CASSQEYETVAYEQYF. The CDR3 DNA reads TGCGCCAGCAGCCAAGAGTATGAGACAGTTGCCTACGAGCAGTACTTC. The rearrangement joins TRBV4-3 to TRBJ2-7; possible D gene TRBD1, 5 bases. Trimming left V 0 bases short and J 2 bases short, with 14 bases between. In germline, CDR1 is LGHNA, CDR2 YSLEER. The CDR3 runs 16 residues.

The chain has TRBV18 and TRBJ2-3; 13 bases are a match to TRBD2. The CDR3 covers 18 residues. Trimming cost V 4 bases and J 2 bases; bases outside gene matches: 9. The germline V gene encodes CDR1 KGHSH and CDR2 LQKENI. The CDR3 is CASSLGLAGARDTDTQYF. DNA for the CDR3: TGTGCCAGCTCACTCGGACTAGCGGGGGCGCGGGACACAGATACGCAGTATTTT.

The V gene is TRBV5-4, the J gene TRBJ2-5; 7 bases are a match to TRBD2. The V and J ends lost 4 bases and 3 bases, in that order; junction bases with no gene match: 9. The CDR3 runs 15 residues. The germline gives CDR1 SGHNT, CDR2 YYREEE (reference sequence). The CDR3 nucleotides read TGTGCCAGCAGCACCCCGGGACTAATCGAAGAGACCCAGTACTTC. This encodes CASSTPGLIEETQYF.

The chain couples TRBV2 to TRBJ1-2; D remains unclear. The CDR3 consists of 13 residues. Germline CDR1 SNHLY, CDR2 FYNNEI. The germline V and J ends were trimmed by 2 bases and 6 bases, with 10 bases remaining between them. For the CDR3, the DNA is TGTGCCAGCAGTGAAAGAGGGAGGCATGGCTACACCTTC. This sequence encodes CASSERGRHGYTF.

This clone was found a few times. V gene TRBV27 combines with J gene TRBJ1-2, with TRBD1 as a possible D gene (5 bases). The ends were cut back, 9 bases at V and 3 bases at J, with 26 bases in the middle. CDR3 size: 17 residues. CDR1 MNHEY and CDR2 SMNVEV come from the germline V gene (reference sequence). The CDR3 region is CASRPSDIQNGDYGYTF. The CDR3, as DNA: TGTGCCAGTCGCCCTTCGGACATACAAAATGGGGACTATGGCTACACCTTC.

This clone was observed a few times. The V call is TRBV2, the J call TRBJ1-4; D may be TRBD1 (5 bases). In germline, CDR1 is SNHLY, CDR2 FYNNEI. V lost 7 bases and J 0 bases, leaving 12 bases between the germline ends. CDR3 size: 15 residues. CDR3 sequence (DNA): TGTGCCAGCACTCGGGACTCCCCAACTAATGAAAAACTGTTTTTT. Its protein product is CASTRDSPTNEKLFF. The complete variable domain, with remaining parts taken from reference TRBV2 and TRBJ1-4, reads EPEVTQTPSHQVTQMGQEVILRCVPISNHLYFYWYRQILGQKVEFLVSFYNNEISEKSEIFDDQFSVERPDGSNFTLKIRSTKLEDSAMYFCASTRDSPTNEKLFFGSGTQLSVL.

V gene TRBV5-6 combines with J gene TRBJ2-5, with 12 bases fitting TRBD1. The length of the CDR3 is 17 residues. Looked up from germline, CDR1 is SGHDT and CDR2 is YYEEEE. The trim removed 4 bases at V and 5 bases at J, leaving 12 bases unmatched. The CDR3 loop is CASSPGTGGVRWETQYF. Written as DNA, the CDR3 is TGTGCCAGCAGCCCAGGGACAGGGGGCGTGCGATGGGAGACCCAGTACTTC.

The V call is TRBV19, the J call TRBJ1-5, with D possibly matching TRBD1 (5 bases). The CDR3 is 14 residues long. From germline, CDR1 is LNHDA and CDR2 SQIVND (reference sequence). V lost 6 bases, J lost 2 bases, and 11 bases lay in between. The CDR3 DNA is TGTGCCAGTAGAATGGGCAGGGGCAATCAGCCCCAGCATTTT. Translation: CASRMGRGNQPQHF.